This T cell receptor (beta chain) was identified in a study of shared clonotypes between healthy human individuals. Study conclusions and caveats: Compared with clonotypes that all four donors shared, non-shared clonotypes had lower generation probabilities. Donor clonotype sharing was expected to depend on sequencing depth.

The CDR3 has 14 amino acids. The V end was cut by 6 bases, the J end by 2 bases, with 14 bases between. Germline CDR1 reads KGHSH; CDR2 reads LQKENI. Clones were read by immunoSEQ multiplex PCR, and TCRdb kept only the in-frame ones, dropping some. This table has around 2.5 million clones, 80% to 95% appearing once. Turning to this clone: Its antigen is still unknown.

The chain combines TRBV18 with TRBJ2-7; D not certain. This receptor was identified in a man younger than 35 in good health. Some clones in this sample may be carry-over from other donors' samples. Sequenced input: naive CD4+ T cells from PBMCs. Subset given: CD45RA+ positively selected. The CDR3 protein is CASSRAGPPYEQYF. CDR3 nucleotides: TGTGCCAGCTCCCGAGCAGGCCCCCCCTACGAGCAGTACTTC.